This entry describes one T cell receptor beta chain. V lost 2 bases to trimming and J lost 5 bases; unmatched junction nucleotides: 6. The CDR3 is 15 amino acids. The germline CDR1 and CDR2 sequences are SGHNT and YYREEE (reference sequence). The Seattle patients, enrolled during active infection, were followed longitudinally. The data are from a study of blood T cell repertoires in COVID-19. Turning to the study itself: Samples of COVID-19 (acute and convalescent) were obtained from the United States, Italy and Spain. PBMCs, B-cell-depleted T cells, or T cells were the source of the cDNA or gDNA that made up the material.

Per the original methods: Amplification of reference gene primers provided the estimated nucleated cell counts. Using immunoSEQ multiplex PCR, the repertoire was profiled, and TCRdb retains in-frame clones only, with some absent. The V and J calls and clone size come from that table; D and trimming were worked out from the DNA. The table lists about 480,000 clones, around 88% of them singletons. The TCR sequence derives from a woman aged 45-65 years with COVID-19, enrolled during active disease. The chain couples TRBV5-4 to TRBJ2-1; 8 positions agree with TRBD2. The sample was peripheral blood. CDR3 in amino acids: CASSFDRGGHNEQFF. The CDR3 region has the DNA TGTGCCAGCAGCTTTGACCGGGGGGGCCACAATGAGCAGTTCTTC. The complete variable domain, with remaining parts taken from reference TRBV5-4 and TRBJ2-1, reads ETGVTQSPTHLIKTRGQQVTLRCSSQSGHNTVSWYQQALGQGPQFIFQYYREEENGRGNFPPRFSGLQFPNYSSELNVNALELDDSALYLCASSFDRGGHNEQFFGPGTRLTVL.